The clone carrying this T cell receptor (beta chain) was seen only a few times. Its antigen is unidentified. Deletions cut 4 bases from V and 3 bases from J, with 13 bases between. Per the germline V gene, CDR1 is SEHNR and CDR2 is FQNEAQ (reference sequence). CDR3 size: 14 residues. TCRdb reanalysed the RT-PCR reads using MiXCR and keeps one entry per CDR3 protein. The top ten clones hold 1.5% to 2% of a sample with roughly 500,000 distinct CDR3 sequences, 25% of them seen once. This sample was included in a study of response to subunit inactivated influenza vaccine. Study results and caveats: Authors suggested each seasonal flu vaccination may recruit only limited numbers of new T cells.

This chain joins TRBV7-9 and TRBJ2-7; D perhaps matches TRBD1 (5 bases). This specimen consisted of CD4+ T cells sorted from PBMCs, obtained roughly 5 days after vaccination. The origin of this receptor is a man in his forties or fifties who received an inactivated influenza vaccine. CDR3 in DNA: TGTGCCAGCAGCTCGCTGGGCAGGGACTACGAGCAGTACTTC. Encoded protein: CASSSLGRDYEQYF.